These 14 T cell receptor beta chains originate from one sample sequenced in a study. This table comes from immunoSEQ multiplex PCR, and its TCRdb copy is limited to in-frame clones, with some not included. The repertoire holds nearly 70,000 clones, with around 93% as singletons. The sequencing sample was made of PBMCs. These receptors came from a middle-aged man with rheumatoid arthritis.

J is TRBJ2-7 and V is TRBV27; D gene unclear. CDR1 and CDR2 (germline): MNHEY, SMNVEV (reference sequence). V lost 3 bases and J lost 4, with 13 bases in between. The CDR3 has 14 residues. In DNA, the CDR3 is TGTGCCAGCAGTTTCACCCCCGAGGAATACGAGCAGTACTTC. Translated: CASSFTPEEYEQYF.

This clone was found a few times. The CDR3 is CASSYGRAYEQYF. The CDR3 DNA is TGTGCCAGCAGTTACGGCAGAGCCTACGAGCAGTACTTC. The chain employs TRBV6-5 and TRBJ2-7, with D unclear. Germline CDR1 MNHEY, CDR2 SVGAGI. Trimming shortened V by 2 bases and J by 2 bases, and 7 bases separated the two germline ends. CDR3 length: 13 amino acids.

The rearrangement uses TRBV7-2 and TRBJ1-6, with 9 bases identical to TRBD1. Per the germline V gene, CDR1 is SGHTA and CDR2 is FQGNSA. V shed 5 bases and J 10 bases; nucleotides not matched to a gene: 12. There are 16 residues in the CDR3. The CDR3 sequence is CASSDKPGQGFSPLHF. As DNA, the CDR3 is TGTGCCAGCAGCGACAAACCGGGACAGGGTTTCTCACCCCTCCACTTT.

The chain combines TRBV29-1 with TRBJ2-2; D may correspond to TRBD1 or TRBD2 (5 bases each). Trimming stripped 7 bases from V and 5 bases from J, with 17 bases between. Germline lookup yields CDR1 SQVTM and CDR2 ANQGSEA. The CDR3 contains 14 residues. Written as DNA, the CDR3 is TGCAGCGGAGGGCTAGGGGCCAGAACCGGGGAGCTGTTTTTT. Translation: CSGGLGARTGELFF.

V is TRBV3-1 (or the pseudogene TRBV3-2) and J is TRBJ2-7; 8 bases are a match to TRBD2. Germline CDR1 LGHDT, CDR2 YNNKEL (reference sequence). The CDR3 runs 14 residues. V gave up 2 bases and J gave up 3 bases; unmatched junction bases: 3. This CDR3 reads CASSQSGSNYEQYF. For the CDR3, the DNA is TGTGCCAGCAGCCAAAGCGGGAGCAACTACGAGCAGTACTTC.

This sequence joins TRBV28 and TRBJ2-5; no clear D. The V end was cut by 6 bases, the J end by 5 bases, with 10 bases between. The CDR3 has 12 residues. The germline gives CDR1 MDHEN, CDR2 SYDVKM. CDR3 DNA sequence: TGTGCCAGCAGCCCAACAATGGAGACCCAGTACTTC. Translating it yields CASSPTMETQYF.

J is TRBJ2-7 and V is TRBV7-2, with D possibly matching TRBD2 (5 bases). Trimming took off 5 bases at V and 4 bases at J, with 15 bases between the two ends. CDR1 is SGHTA, CDR2 FQGNSA, per germline. The CDR3 covers 14 residues. CDR3 bases: TGTGCCAGCAGCCTTGGCGGGTCAGCTTACGAGCAGTACTTC. Residues: CASSLGGSAYEQYF.

CDR3 region: CASSHRDTPRGQYF. The CDR3 nucleotides read TGTGCCAGTAGTCACCGGGACACTCCTCGAGGGCAGTACTTC. V is TRBV19 and J is TRBJ2-7; a weak D match, TRBD1 (6 bases). The CDR3 consists of 14 residues. CDR1 and CDR2 from the germline V gene are LNHDA and SQIVND (reference sequence). The V gene lost 5 bases and the J gene lost 9 bases, with 20 bases spanning the gap.

This rearrangement joins TRBV27 to TRBJ1-5, with a tentative D call TRBD1 (6 bases). Germline CDR1 reads MNHEY; CDR2 reads SMNVEV (reference sequence). The V end was cut by 5 bases, the J end by 3 bases, with 11 bases between. The CDR3 has 14 residues. For the CDR3, the DNA is TGTGCCAGCAGTCCCGGACAGTACAATCAGCCCCAGCATTTT. Its translation: CASSPGQYNQPQHF.

For the CDR3, the DNA is TGTGCCAGCAGTAAAGGGGTAGCCGGGGAGCTGTTTTTT. It yields the protein CASSKGVAGELFF. The chain combines TRBV7-9 with TRBJ2-2; TRBD1 is a possible D gene (5 bases). The CDR3 has 13 amino acids. The V gene lost 6 bases and the J gene lost 6 bases, with 11 bases spanning the gap. Per germline, CDR1 SEHNR and CDR2 FQNEAQ (reference sequence).

The chain uses TRBV7-9 and TRBJ1-4; D perhaps matches TRBD1 (6 bases). Trimming stripped 7 bases from V and 0 bases from J, with 12 bases between. Germline V gene sequence: CDR1 SEHNR, CDR2 FQNEAQ (reference sequence). This CDR3 is 15 amino acids long. The CDR3 region is CASTPQGTTNEKLFF. The CDR3 bases are TGTGCCAGCACCCCACAGGGAACAACTAATGAAAAACTGTTTTTT.

V is TRBV4-1 and J is TRBJ2-1; no clear D gene. Germline CDR1 is MGHRA and CDR2 is YSYEKL. Trimming removed 0 bases at V and 5 bases at J, with 8 bases between. The CDR3 spans 14 residues. The CDR3 is CASSQDRTNNEQFF. The CDR3 DNA follows: TGCGCCAGCAGCCAAGACAGGACCAACAATGAGCAGTTCTTC.

The CDR3 reads CASSDHRGSSNSPLHF. In nucleotides, the CDR3 is TGTGCCAGCAGTGACCACAGAGGGTCTAGTAATTCACCCCTCCACTTT. The rearrangement uses TRBV25-1 and TRBJ1-6, with no clear D. V lost 3 bases and J 6 bases, leaving 15 bases between the germline ends. There are 16 residues in the CDR3. Germline CDR1 MGHDK, CDR2 SYGVNS.

The V gene is TRBV7-3, the J gene TRBJ2-3; TRBD2 is a possible D gene (5 bases). The germline gives CDR1 SGHTA, CDR2 FQGTGA. The germline V and J ends were trimmed by 6 bases and 2 bases, with 12 bases remaining between them. The CDR3 has 14 residues. For the CDR3, the DNA is TGTGCCAGCAGGCATAGCGCCTCCACAGATACGCAGTATTTT. It is translated as CASRHSASTDTQYF.